This TCR beta chain is from a study of blood T cell repertoires in COVID-19. Original data processing: Reference gene primer amplification gave nucleated cell count estimates. Sequencing used immunoSEQ multiplex PCR; TCRdb keeps in-frame clones, though not all of them. The DNA was the basis for D and trimming; V, J and clone size are from that table. The sample yields more than 75,000 clones, 80% seen once. This clonotype originated in a woman aged 80 or over with active or convalescent COVID-19. Input material: peripheral blood.

CDR3 in DNA: TGTGCCAGCAGCTCCCGCGGGGGGCTACCGGGGGAGCTGTTTTTT. Translating gives CASSSRGGLPGELFF. The V call is TRBV3-1 (or the pseudogene TRBV3-2), the J call TRBJ2-2; 8 bases agree with TRBD2. This CDR3 has 15 residues. Germline lookup yields CDR1 LGHDT and CDR2 YNNKEL (reference sequence). V was clipped by 5 bases and J by 8 bases; unmatched bases: 10.